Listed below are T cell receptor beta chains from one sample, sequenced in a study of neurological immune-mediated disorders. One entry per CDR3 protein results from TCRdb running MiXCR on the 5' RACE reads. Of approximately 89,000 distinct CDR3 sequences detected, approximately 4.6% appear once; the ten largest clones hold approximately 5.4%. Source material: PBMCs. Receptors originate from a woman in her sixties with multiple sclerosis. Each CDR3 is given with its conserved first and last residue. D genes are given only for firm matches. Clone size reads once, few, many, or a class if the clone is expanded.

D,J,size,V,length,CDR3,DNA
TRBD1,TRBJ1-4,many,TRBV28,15,CASSFGGTANEKLFF,TGTGCCAGCAGTTTCGGGGGGACAGCTAATGAAAAACTGTTTTTT
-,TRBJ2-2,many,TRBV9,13,CASSVKSIGELFF,TGTGCCAGCAGCGTAAAGTCCATCGGGGAGCTGTTTTTT
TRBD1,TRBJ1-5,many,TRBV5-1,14,CASSSGQGNQPQHF,TGCGCCAGCAGCTCTGGACAGGGAAATCAGCCCCAGCATTTT
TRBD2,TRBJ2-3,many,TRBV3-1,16,CASSLRGGTPTDTQYF,TGTGCCAGCAGCCTTCGCGGGGGAACCCCCACAGATACGCAGTATTTT
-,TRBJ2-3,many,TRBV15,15,CATSREARGTDTQYF,TGTGCCACCAGCAGAGAGGCGCGGGGCACAGATACGCAGTATTTT
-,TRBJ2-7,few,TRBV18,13,CASSPGRAYDQYF,TGTGCCAGCTCTCCGGGGAGAGCCTACGATCAGTACTTC
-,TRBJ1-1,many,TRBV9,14,CASSVVQGAAEAFF,TGTGCCAGCAGCGTAGTTCAGGGAGCCGCTGAAGCTTTCTTT
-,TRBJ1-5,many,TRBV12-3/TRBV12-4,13,CASSDGGSQPQHF,TGTGCCAGCAGCGACGGCGGGAGTCAGCCCCAGCATTTT
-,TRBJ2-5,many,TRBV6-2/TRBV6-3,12,CASSYRRETQYF,TGTGCCAGCAGTTACAGGCGTGAGACCCAGTACTTC
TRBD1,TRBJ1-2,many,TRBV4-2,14,CASSTGTGPWGYTF,TGTGCCAGCAGCACCGGGACAGGGCCTTGGGGCTACACCTTC
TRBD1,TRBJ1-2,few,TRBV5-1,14,CASRDRGNLGGYTF,TGCGCCAGCAGAGACAGGGGGAATTTGGGTGGCTACACCTTC
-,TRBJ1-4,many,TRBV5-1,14,CASTTGTWSEKLFF,TGCGCCAGCACCACAGGGACCTGGAGTGAAAAACTGTTTTTT
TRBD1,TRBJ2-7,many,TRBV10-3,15,CAISDPGTASYEQYF,TGTGCCATCAGTGACCCGGGGACAGCGAGCTACGAGCAGTACTTC
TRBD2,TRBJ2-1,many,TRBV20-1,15,CSARGTSGGHNEQFF,TGCAGTGCTAGGGGGACTAGCGGGGGCCACAATGAGCAGTTCTTC
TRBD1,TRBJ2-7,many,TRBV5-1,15,CASSPTGTGASEQYF,TGCGCCAGCAGCCCGACCGGGACAGGGGCATCCGAGCAGTACTTC
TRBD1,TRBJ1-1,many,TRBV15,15,CATSRPGTAGTEAFF,TGTGCCACCAGCAGGCCAGGGACAGCGGGGACTGAAGCTTTCTTT
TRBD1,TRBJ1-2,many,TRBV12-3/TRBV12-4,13,CASSGTGGYGYTF,TGTGCCAGCAGTGGGACAGGGGGCTATGGCTACACCTTC
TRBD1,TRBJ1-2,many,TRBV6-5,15,CASSYVGQTSYGYTF,TGTGCCAGCAGTTACGTGGGACAGACCTCCTATGGCTACACCTTC
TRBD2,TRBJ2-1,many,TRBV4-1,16,CASRWERGSSYNEQFF,TGCGCCAGCAGGTGGGAGCGGGGAAGCTCCTACAATGAGCAGTTCTTC
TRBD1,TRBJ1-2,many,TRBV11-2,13,CASSTGGEAGYTF,TGTGCCAGCAGCACAGGGGGGGAGGCTGGCTACACCTTC
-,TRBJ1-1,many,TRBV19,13,CASISQGRLEAFF,TGTGCCAGTATTTCGCAGGGGAGATTAGAAGCTTTCTTT
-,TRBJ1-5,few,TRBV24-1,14,CATSDQQVNQPQHF,TGTGCCACCAGTGATCAACAGGTCAATCAGCCCCAGCATTTT
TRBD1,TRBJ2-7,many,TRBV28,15,CASKLGDRGSSEQYF,TGTGCCAGCAAGTTGGGGGACAGGGGGAGCTCCGAGCAGTACTTC
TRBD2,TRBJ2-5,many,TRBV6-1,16,CASSERLAGLGETQYF,TGTGCCAGCAGTGAAAGACTAGCGGGGCTAGGAGAGACCCAGTACTTC
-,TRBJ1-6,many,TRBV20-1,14,CSASSREEDSPLHF,TGCAGTGCTAGTTCCAGGGAGGAGGATTCACCCCTCCACTTT
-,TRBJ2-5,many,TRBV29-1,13,CSVEVSGFGTQYF,TGCAGCGTTGAAGTGTCGGGTTTTGGGACCCAGTACTTC
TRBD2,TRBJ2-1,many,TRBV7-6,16,CASSLQPGGGYNEQFF,TGTGCCAGCAGCTTACAGCCCGGGGGGGGATACAATGAGCAGTTCTTC
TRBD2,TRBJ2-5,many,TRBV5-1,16,CASSPPLLADQETQYF,TGCGCCAGCAGCCCGCCGTTGCTAGCGGACCAAGAGACCCAGTACTTC
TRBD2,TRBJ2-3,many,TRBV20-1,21,CSARAPWGLAGTSGHQDTQYF,TGCAGTGCTAGAGCTCCTTGGGGACTAGCGGGGACCTCAGGGCATCAAGATACGCAGTATTTT